This TCR beta chain is from a study of HIV-infected patients and healthy controls. The overall study: No general T-cell lymphocytopenia was present, and per-chain CDR3 totals resembled those of controls.

This clonotype has at least ten counts. As yet, its antigen is unknown. Whole blood was used without fractionation, so all unsorted peripheral T cells were included. Notes on the study in general: Compared with healthy controls, HIV-infected patients showed less CDR3 sharing between individuals.

cDNA was made from about 510 ng RNA using alpha and beta constant primers. Each of the alpha and beta chains got its own library through chain-specific third strand synthesis with indices. One entry per CDR3 protein results from TCRdb running MiXCR on the 5' RACE reads. The table has about 9,100 distinct CDR3 sequences, approximately 7% seen once; the top ten hold 35% to 40%. V lost 6 bases and J 0 bases, leaving 14 bases between the germline ends. This CDR3 is built from 15 residues. Germline V lookup: CDR1 MNHNY, CDR2 SVGAGI (reference sequence). This clonotype was obtained from an adult with HIV infection. This material consisted of blood, taken before antiretroviral therapy. The chain couples TRBV6-6 to TRBJ1-2; D is ambiguous. CDR3 loop: CASSSQTLPNYGYTF. Here the CDR3 DNA reads TGTGCCAGCAGCTCCCAGACTCTACCTAACTATGGCTACACCTTC.